Only a few counts were recorded for the clone carrying this T cell receptor (beta chain). Clones were sequenced by immunoSEQ multiplex PCR, and TCRdb holds only the in-frame ones, with some missing. The profile covers hundreds of thousands of clones, with more than 70% appearing a single time and 0.0094% taken by the ten largest. Deletions cut 1 base from V and 4 bases from J, with 13 bases between. The CDR3 loop spans 16 amino acids. The germline V gene encodes CDR1 MNHEY and CDR2 SVGAGI. The sample comes from a study of shared T cell receptors in the human thymus. This same sample was also taken into another study, of human thymus T cells. In that study: It was from resections taken during corrective heart surgery that the thymus tissue came. Related work showed strongly overlapping thymic repertoires across unrelated individuals.

The chain has TRBV6-5 and TRBJ1-4, with a weak D call TRBD1 (6 bases). This TCR was sampled from a boy younger than two with a congenital heart defect. Source material: thymocytes. CDR3 nucleotide sequence: TGTGCCAGCAGTTACTTGCGAGGGGGGGATAATGAAAAACTGTTTTTT. It specifies CASSYLRGGDNEKLFF.